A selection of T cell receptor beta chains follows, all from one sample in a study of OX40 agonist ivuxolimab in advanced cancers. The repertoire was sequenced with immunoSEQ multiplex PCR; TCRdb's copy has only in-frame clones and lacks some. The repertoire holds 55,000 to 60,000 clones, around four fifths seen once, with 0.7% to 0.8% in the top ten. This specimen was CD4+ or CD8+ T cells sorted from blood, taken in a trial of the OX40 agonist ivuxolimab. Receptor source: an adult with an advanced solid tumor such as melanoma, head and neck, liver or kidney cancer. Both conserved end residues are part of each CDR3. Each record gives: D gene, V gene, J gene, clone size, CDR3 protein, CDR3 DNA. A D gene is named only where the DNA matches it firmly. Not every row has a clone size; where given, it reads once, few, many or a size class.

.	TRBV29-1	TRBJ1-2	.	CSVEDQGGWYGYTF	TGCAGCGTTGAAGATCAAGGGGGGTGGTATGGCTACACCTTC
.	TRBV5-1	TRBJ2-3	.	CASSLGGSTDTQYF	TGCGCCAGCAGCTTGGGGGGGAGCACAGATACGCAGTATTTT
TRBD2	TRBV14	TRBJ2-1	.	CASSQLSWRGIYNEQFF	TGTGCCAGCAGCCAGCTCTCTTGGCGGGGGATCTACAATGAGCAGTTCTTC
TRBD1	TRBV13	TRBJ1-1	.	CASSTSRTGRDTEAFF	TGTGCCAGCAGCACCAGTCGGACAGGGAGGGACACTGAAGCTTTCTTT
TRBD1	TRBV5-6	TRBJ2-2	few	CASSLGTGYTGELFF	TGTGCCAGCAGCCTCGGGACAGGGTACACCGGGGAGCTGTTTTTT
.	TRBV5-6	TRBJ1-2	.	CASSLAYSRTANYGYTF	TGTGCCAGCAGCTTGGCGTATTCCAGGACCGCTAACTATGGCTACACCTTC
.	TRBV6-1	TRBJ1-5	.	CASSEALVANQPQHF	TGTGCCAGCAGTGAAGCTCTTGTGGCGAATCAGCCCCAGCATTTT
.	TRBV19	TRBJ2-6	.	CASSIGQASSGANVLTF	TGTGCCAGTAGTATTGGCCAGGCTAGCTCTGGGGCCAACGTCCTGACTTTC
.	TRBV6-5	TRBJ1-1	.	CASSPQLNRDTEAFF	TGTGCCAGCAGTCCCCAACTGAACCGTGACACTGAAGCTTTCTTT
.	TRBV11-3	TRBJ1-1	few	CASRLNTEAFF	TGTGCCAGCAGGTTGAACACTGAAGCTTTCTTT
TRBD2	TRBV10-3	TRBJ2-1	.	CAISGGMGNEQFF	TGTGCCATTAGCGGGGGGATGGGGAATGAGCAGTTCTTC
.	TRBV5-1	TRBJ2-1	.	CASASRDIYNEQFF	TGCGCCAGCGCGTCCCGGGACATTTACAATGAGCAGTTCTTC
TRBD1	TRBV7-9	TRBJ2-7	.	CASSRDSIYEQYF	TGTGCCAGCTCCCGGGACAGCATCTACGAGCAGTACTTC
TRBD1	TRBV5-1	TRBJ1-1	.	CASSRGQGAQRTEAFF	TGCGCCAGCAGCAGGGGACAGGGGGCGCAAAGGACTGAAGCTTTCTTT
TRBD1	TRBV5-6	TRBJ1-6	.	CASSLGTGNSPLHF	TGTGCCAGCAGCTTAGGGACAGGTAATTCACCCCTCCACTTT
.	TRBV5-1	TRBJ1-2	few	CASGEDSFYGYTF	TGCGCCAGCGGGGAGGACAGTTTCTATGGCTACACCTTC
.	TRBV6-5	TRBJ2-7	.	CASSYLESGTYEQYF	TGTGCCAGCAGTTACCTCGAGTCGGGAACCTACGAGCAGTACTTC
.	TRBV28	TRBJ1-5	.	CASSLPNQPQHF	TGTGCCAGCAGTTTACCCAATCAGCCCCAGCATTTT